Below, 17 T cell receptor beta chains from the same sample are listed, as sequenced in a study of T cell changes during pregnancy in multiple sclerosis. The data were produced by immunoSEQ multiplex PCR, yet TCRdb's version contains in-frame clones alone and is incomplete. The sample lists tens of thousands of clones; around 90% were seen once. Specimen: CD4+ T cells from peripheral blood mononuclear cells, collected in the first trimester of pregnancy. The receptor set was obtained from a female donor in good health, enrolled as a control in a pregnancy study.

This chain links TRBV2 with TRBJ1-4, with 8 positions matching TRBD1. This CDR3 is built from 15 residues. From germline, CDR1 is SNHLY and CDR2 FYNNEI. J lost 3 bases, V lost 7 bases, and 7 bases had no gene match. The CDR3 spells CASNSQQGANEKLFF. CDR3 sequence (DNA): TGTGCCAGCAACTCGCAACAGGGGGCTAATGAAAAACTGTTTTTT.

The count of this clone is one. The same CDR3 can be traced to other DNA sequences in this sample. This chain links TRBV4-2 with TRBJ1-4, with D uncertain. Per germline, CDR1 LGHNA and CDR2 YNFKEQ. The CDR3 totals 13 residues. Trimming removed 0 bases at V and 12 bases at J, with 11 bases between. This CDR3 reads CASSQDHPEELFF. In DNA, the CDR3 is TGTGCCAGCAGCCAAGATCATCCCGAGGAACTGTTTTTT.

This chain uses TRBV27 with TRBJ2-1, with D uncertain. The V end lost 5 bases, the J end lost 6 bases, and 14 bases lay between the germline ends. The CDR3 is made up of 14 amino acids. Germline CDR1 and CDR2: MNHEY and SMNVEV (reference sequence). In DNA, the CDR3 is TGTGCCAGCAGTCTAGATTACTATTCCAATGAGCAGTTCTTC. It is translated as CASSLDYYSNEQFF.

This chain joins TRBV11-1 and TRBJ1-4; D is ambiguous. Trimming took off 5 bases at V and 0 bases at J, with 7 bases between the two ends. Germline assignment: CDR1 SGHAT and CDR2 FQDESV (reference sequence). This CDR3 spans 14 amino acids. The CDR3 here is CASSVSSTNEKLFF. DNA of the CDR3: TGTGCCAGCAGCGTGTCATCAACTAATGAAAAACTGTTTTTT.

The CDR3, as DNA: TGTGCCAGCACCCGGCGGGGGACTGAAGCTTTCTTT. As protein: CASTRRGTEAFF. The genes are TRBV6-1 and TRBJ1-1; a weak D match, TRBD1 (5 bases). V dropped 7 bases and J dropped 5 bases, with 11 bases sitting between them. CDR3 length: 12 amino acids. Germline CDR1 reads MNHNS; CDR2 reads SASEGT.

The genes are TRBV9 and TRBJ2-5; D is perhaps TRBD1 (6 bases). The CDR3 covers 14 residues. Germline V CDR1 and CDR2: SGDLS, YYNGEE. Trimming took off 6 bases at V and 5 bases at J, with 17 bases between the two ends. The CDR3, as DNA: TGTGCCAGCAACCCGGGACCTAGGGGGGAGACCCAGTACTTC. This translates into CASNPGPRGETQYF. The full variable domain, with the rest looked up from reference TRBV9 and TRBJ2-5, is DSGVTQTPKHLITATGQRVTLRCSPRSGDLSVYWYQQSLDQGLQFLIQYYNGEERAKGNILERFSAQQFPDLHSELNLSSLELGDSALYFCASNPGPRGETQYFGPGTRLLVL.

The CDR3 nucleotides read TGTGCCAGCAGTTCCGACAGGGACCAAGAGACCCAGTACTTC. Translating it yields CASSSDRDQETQYF. This sequence joins TRBV6-5 and TRBJ2-5; 7 bases map to TRBD1. Germline CDR1 MNHEY, CDR2 SVGAGI. The V gene end was trimmed by 4 bases and the J gene end by 0 bases; junction bases not matched to a gene: 2. The CDR3 is made up of 14 amino acids.

The chain carries TRBV6-5 and TRBJ2-1; TRBD1 aligns across 10 bases. Germline CDR1 and CDR2: MNHEY and SVGAGI. J gave up 8 bases and V 8 bases, and 9 bases lay outside the gene matches. This CDR3 region has 14 residues. The CDR3 is CASGVGGQGYEQFF. DNA for the CDR3: TGTGCCAGCGGGGTAGGGGGACAGGGGTATGAGCAGTTCTTC.

The chain carries TRBV5-6 and TRBJ1-3; D not certain. The CDR3 runs to 16 residues. Trimming pared 0 bases from V and 3 bases from J, leaving 13 bases between. The germline gives CDR1 SGHDT, CDR2 YYEEEE. CDR3 coding DNA: TGTGCCAGCAGCTTGGCCGCGACTCTCTATGGAAACACCATATATTTT. Translating it yields CASSLAATLYGNTIYF.

This chain joins TRBV7-2 and TRBJ1-1; D remains unclear. The germline gives CDR1 SGHTA, CDR2 FQGNSA. Deletions cut 5 bases from V and 1 base from J, with 17 bases between. The CDR3 runs to 16 residues. CDR3 protein: CASSPPSPTRNTEAFF. In DNA, the CDR3 is TGTGCCAGCAGCCCTCCGAGTCCTACCCGGAACACTGAAGCTTTCTTT.

The chain recombines TRBV19 with TRBJ2-6, with 7 nucleotides matching TRBD2. CDR1 and CDR2 (germline): LNHDA, SQIVND (reference sequence). This CDR3 is built from 17 residues. The J segment lost 0 bases and the V segment lost 10 bases, leaving 12 bases of the junction unmatched. The CDR3: CATQAGLLSSGANVLTF. DNA for the CDR3: TGTGCCACCCAAGCGGGGCTTCTGTCCTCTGGGGCCAACGTCCTGACTTTC.

Concerning this clone itself: One end of the junction does not line up with germline, which may come from a read error. The chain joins TRBV20-1 to TRBJ2-1; 7 nucleotides align to TRBD1. Germline V gives CDR1 DFQATT, CDR2 SNEGSKA (reference sequence). CDR3 length: 10 amino acids. The CDR3 sequence: CSGLGGQLIF. CDR3 in DNA: TGCAGTGGCCTTGGGGGACAGTTGATCTTC.

The gene calls are TRBV4-1 and TRBJ1-1; 8 bases fit TRBD1. The CDR3 extends over 14 amino acids. With 4 bases clipped from V and 5 bases from J, the junction kept 6 bases outside the gene matches. Germline V gene data show CDR1 as MGHRA and CDR2 as YSYEKL. DNA for the CDR3: TGCGCCAGCAGCCCGCAGGGGGCAGGGACTGAAGCTTTCTTT. This sequence encodes CASSPQGAGTEAFF.

The chain combines TRBV2 with TRBJ1-2; 12 nucleotides match TRBD1. The junction had 11 bases not matched to a gene; V was cut back by 6 bases and J by 6 bases. There are 16 residues in the CDR3. The germline CDR1 and CDR2 sequences are SNHLY and FYNNEI. The CDR3 spells CASSRQRGQGANGYTF. The CDR3 bases are TGTGCCAGCAGCCGACAACGGGGACAGGGGGCAAATGGCTACACCTTC.

J is TRBJ2-3 and V is TRBV7-2; 8 nucleotides line up with TRBD2. CDR3 length: 15 residues. Germline V gene lookup returns CDR1 SGHTA and CDR2 FQGNSA. Losses at the gene ends were 1 base for V and 4 bases for J; bases not matched to a gene: 4. CDR3 coding DNA: TGTGCCAGCAGCTTAGTAGGGACTAGTGCAGATACGCAGTATTTT. Translating it yields CASSLVGTSADTQYF. Looking up the rest from reference TRBV7-2 and TRBJ2-3 gives the full variable domain: GAGVSQSPSNKVTEKGKDVELRCDPISGHTALYWYRQSLGQGLEFLIYFQGNSAPDKSGLPSDRFSAERTGGSVSTLTIQRTQQEDSAVYLCASSLVGTSADTQYFGPGTRLTVL.

J is TRBJ1-3 and V is TRBV18, with unresolved D. With 3 bases removed from V and 0 bases from J, the gap between germline ends came to 12 bases. The CDR3 totals 16 residues. Per the germline V gene, CDR1 is KGHSH and CDR2 is LQKENI. The DNA for the CDR3 is TGTGCCAGCTCACCGGGAGGGTCAACCTCTGGAAACACCATATATTTT. Protein sequence: CASSPGGSTSGNTIYF. Looking up the rest from reference TRBV18 and TRBJ1-3 gives the full variable domain: NAGVMQNPRHLVRRRGQEARLRCSPMKGHSHVYWYRQLPEEGLKFMVYLQKENIIDESGMPKERFSAEFPKEGPSILRIQQVVRGDSAAYFCASSPGGSTSGNTIYFGEGSWLTVV.

The J gene is TRBJ1-2, the V gene TRBV18; TRBD1 matches at 7 bases. Germline trimming cut 3 bases from V and 10 bases from J; bases unmatched to any gene: 11. The germline V gene encodes CDR1 KGHSH and CDR2 LQKENI. This CDR3 contains 14 residues. Here the CDR3 reads CASSPRDSLGDYTF. The CDR3 DNA reads as TGTGCCAGCTCACCTCGGGACAGCCTGGGGGACTACACCTTC.